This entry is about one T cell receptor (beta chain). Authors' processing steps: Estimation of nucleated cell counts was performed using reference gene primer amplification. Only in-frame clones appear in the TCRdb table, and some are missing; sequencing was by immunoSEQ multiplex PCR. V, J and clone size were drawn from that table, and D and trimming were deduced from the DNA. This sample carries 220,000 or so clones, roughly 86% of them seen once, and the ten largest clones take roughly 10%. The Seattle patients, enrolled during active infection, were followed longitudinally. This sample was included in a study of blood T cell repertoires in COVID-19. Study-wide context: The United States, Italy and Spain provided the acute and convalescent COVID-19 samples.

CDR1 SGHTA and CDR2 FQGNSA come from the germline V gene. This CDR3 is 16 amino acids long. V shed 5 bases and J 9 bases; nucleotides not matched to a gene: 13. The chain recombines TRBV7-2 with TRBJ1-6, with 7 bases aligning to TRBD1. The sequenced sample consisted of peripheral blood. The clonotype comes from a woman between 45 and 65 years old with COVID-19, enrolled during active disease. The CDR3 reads CASSLVPASGGSPLHF. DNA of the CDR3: TGTGCCAGCAGCCTAGTCCCGGCTTCAGGGGGTTCACCCCTCCACTTT.